Sequencing of this T cell receptor beta chain was carried out in a study of OX40 agonist ivuxolimab in advanced cancers. Profiled with immunoSEQ multiplex PCR; TCRdb holds only in-frame clones, not every one. This sample carries about 21,000 clones, around 87% of them seen once, and the ten largest clones take around 16%. CDR1 SQVTM and CDR2 ANQGSEA come from the germline V gene. This CDR3 is 14 amino acids long. This chain uses TRBV29-1 with TRBJ2-5, with TRBD1 matching over 7 bases. The DNA end is a closer match to TRBJ2-7, so the J assignment may be wrong. This TCR was recovered from an adult with an advanced solid tumor such as melanoma, head and neck, liver or kidney cancer. The sequencing used CD4+ or CD8+ T cells sorted from blood, collected in a trial of the OX40 agonist ivuxolimab. CDR3 in amino acids: CSVELAGGSYEQYF. The CDR3 bases are TGCAGCGTTGAATTGGCAGGGGGCTCCTACGAGCAGTACTTC.